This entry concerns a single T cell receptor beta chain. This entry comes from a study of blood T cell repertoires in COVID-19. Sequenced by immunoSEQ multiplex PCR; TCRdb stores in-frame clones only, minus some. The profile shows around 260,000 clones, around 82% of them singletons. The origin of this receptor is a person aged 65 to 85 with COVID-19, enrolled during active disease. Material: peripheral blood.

CDR3 sequence (DNA): TGTGCCAGCAGCTTGGAGGTGGGCGCGAACACAGATACGCAGTATTTT. Translating gives CASSLEVGANTDTQYF. The chain links TRBV5-8 to TRBJ2-3; D is undetermined. Germline CDR1 is SGHTS and CDR2 is YDEGEE. The germline V and J ends were trimmed by 0 bases and 2 bases, with 13 bases remaining between them. This CDR3 is 16 amino acids long. Full variable domain (outside the CDR3, taken from reference TRBV5-8 and TRBJ2-3): EAGVTQSPTHLIKTRGQQATLRCSPISGHTSVYWYQQALGLGLQFLLWYDEGEERNRGNFPPRFSGRQFPNYSSELNVNALELEDSALYLCASSLEVGANTDTQYFGPGTRLTVL.